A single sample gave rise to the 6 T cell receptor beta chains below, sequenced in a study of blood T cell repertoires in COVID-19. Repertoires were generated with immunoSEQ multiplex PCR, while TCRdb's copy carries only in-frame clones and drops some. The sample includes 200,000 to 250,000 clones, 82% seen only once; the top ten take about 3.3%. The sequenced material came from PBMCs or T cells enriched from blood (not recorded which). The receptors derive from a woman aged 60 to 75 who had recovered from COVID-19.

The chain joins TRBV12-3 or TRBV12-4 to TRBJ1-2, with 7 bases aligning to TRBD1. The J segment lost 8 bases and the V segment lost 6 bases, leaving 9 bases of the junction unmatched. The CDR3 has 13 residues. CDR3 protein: CASRIDRVEGYTF. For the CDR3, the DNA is TGTGCCAGCAGGATCGACAGGGTAGAGGGCTACACCTTC.

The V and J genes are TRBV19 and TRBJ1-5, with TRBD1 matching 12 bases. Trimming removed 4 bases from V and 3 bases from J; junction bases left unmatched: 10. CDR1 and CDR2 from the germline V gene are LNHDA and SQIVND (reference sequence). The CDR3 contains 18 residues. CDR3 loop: CASSTSRDRGRVNQPQHF. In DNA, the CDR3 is TGTGCCAGTAGTACCTCCCGGGACAGGGGGCGCGTCAATCAGCCCCAGCATTTT.

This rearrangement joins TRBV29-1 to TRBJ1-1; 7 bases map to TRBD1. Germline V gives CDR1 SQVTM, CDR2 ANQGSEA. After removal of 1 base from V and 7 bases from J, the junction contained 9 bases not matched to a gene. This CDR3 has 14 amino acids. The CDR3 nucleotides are TGCAGCGTTGAAGCCCCGTTGACAGGGATTGAAGCTTTCTTT. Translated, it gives CSVEAPLTGIEAFF.

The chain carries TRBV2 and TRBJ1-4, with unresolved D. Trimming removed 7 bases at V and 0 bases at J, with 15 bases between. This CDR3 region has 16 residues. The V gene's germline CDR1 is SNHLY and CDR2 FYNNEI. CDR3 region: CASTTQYTATNEKLFF. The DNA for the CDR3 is TGTGCCAGCACTACACAGTACACCGCAACTAATGAAAAACTGTTTTTT. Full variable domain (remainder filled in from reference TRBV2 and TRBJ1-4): EPEVTQTPSHQVTQMGQEVILRCVPISNHLYFYWYRQILGQKVEFLVSFYNNEISEKSEIFDDQFSVERPDGSNFTLKIRSTKLEDSAMYFCASTTQYTATNEKLFFGSGTQLSVL.

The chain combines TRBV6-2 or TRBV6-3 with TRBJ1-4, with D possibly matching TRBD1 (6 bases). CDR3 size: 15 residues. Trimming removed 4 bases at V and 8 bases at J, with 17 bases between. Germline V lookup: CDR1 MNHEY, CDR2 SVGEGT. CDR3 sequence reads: CASSWVWGRREKLFF. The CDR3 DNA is TGTGCCAGCAGTTGGGTCTGGGGGCGAAGAGAAAAACTGTTTTTT.

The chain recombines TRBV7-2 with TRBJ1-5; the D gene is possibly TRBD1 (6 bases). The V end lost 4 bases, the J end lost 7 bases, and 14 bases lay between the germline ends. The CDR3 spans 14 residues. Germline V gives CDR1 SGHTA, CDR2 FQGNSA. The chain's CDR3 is CASSSTGQNQPQHF. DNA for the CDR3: TGTGCCAGCAGCTCAACAGGGCAGAACCAGCCCCAGCATTTT.